This is a list of T cell receptor beta chains from one sample in a study of early T cells in non-severe SARS-CoV-2 infection. From the 5' RACE reads, TCRdb called clonotypes with MiXCR, one entry per CDR3 protein. Of tens of thousands of distinct CDR3 sequences in the sample, around 5% are singletons; the top ten hold 2.6%. The specimen sequenced was whole blood. The receptors were sampled from an adult who was a healthcare worker with PCR-confirmed SARS-CoV-2 infection or an uninfected control (not recorded which). Both conserved end residues are part of each CDR3. D genes are given only for firm matches. Not every row has a clone size; where given, it reads once, few, many or a size class.

D,size,V,J,DNA,CDR3
TRBD2,many,TRBV18,TRBJ2-1,TGTGCCAGCTCCCTCCTTAGCGGGATAAATTACAATGAGCAGTTCTTC,CASSLLSGINYNEQFF
-,few,TRBV27,TRBJ1-1,TGTGCCAGCACCTCCACAGGGATGAACACTGAAGCTTTCTTT,CASTSTGMNTEAFF
-,many,TRBV7-9,TRBJ1-2,TGTGCCAGCAGCCCTGCGGCCAACTATGGCTACACCTTC,CASSPAANYGYTF
-,many,TRBV10-3,TRBJ2-2,TGTGCCATCAGTGCACAACGCAACACCGGGGAGCTGTTTTTT,CAISAQRNTGELFF
TRBD2,many,TRBV2,TRBJ2-7,TGTGCCAGCAGTGAGGGGACTATTCCATCCTACGAGCAGTACTTC,CASSEGTIPSYEQYF
-,many,TRBV7-9,TRBJ2-7,TGTGCCAGCAGCTTAGGAGGGACACTCTACGAGCAGTACTTC,CASSLGGTLYEQYF
-,-,TRBV18,TRBJ1-1,TGTGCCAGCTCACCGGGACCAGCCCTCCTGAACACTGAAGCTTTCTTT,CASSPGPALLNTEAFF
TRBD1,many,TRBV12-3/TRBV12-4,TRBJ1-1,TGTGCCAGCAGTACGGACAGGGTCTCTTTCTTT,CASSTDRVSFF
-,many,TRBV24-1,TRBJ2-3,TGTGCCACCAGTGACGTTCTTACGCAGTATTTT,CATSDVLTQYF
-,many,TRBV30,TRBJ1-5,TGTGCCTGGAGTTCCTCGAGAGCCCAGCATTTT,CAWSSSRAQHF
TRBD1,few,TRBV7-3,TRBJ1-1,TGTGCCAGCAGCTCCCACAGGGGGCTGGGCACTGAAGCTTTCTTT,CASSSHRGLGTEAFF
TRBD1,-,TRBV5-6,TRBJ1-1,TGTGCCAGCAGCTTCCGTGACAGGGGGAGCACTGAAGCTTTCTTT,CASSFRDRGSTEAFF
TRBD1,many,TRBV29-1,TRBJ1-2,TGCAGCGTTGTGGGGAACCCAGACAGGGAGCGGGCCTTCTATGGCTACACCTTC,CSVVGNPDRERAFYGYTF
-,medium-sized,TRBV7-3,TRBJ1-1,TGTGCCAGCACCCAATCTGCGGGGAACACTGAAGCTTTCTTT,CASTQSAGNTEAFF
TRBD1,many,TRBV19,TRBJ1-1,TGTGCCAGTAGTCCCGGGACAGGGTATTTATGGACTGAAGCTTTCTTT,CASSPGTGYLWTEAFF
-,few,TRBV5-4,TRBJ1-4,TGTGCCAGCAGCTTGTTAACCGAACCGTCTAATGAAAAACTGTTTTTT,CASSLLTEPSNEKLFF
TRBD2,-,TRBV19,TRBJ2-7,TGTGCCAGTAGTACCCCCCGCGGGAGAGCCTACGAGCAGTACTTC,CASSTPRGRAYEQYF
-,many,TRBV20-1,TRBJ1-5,TGCAGTGCCCTTTGGCCTATCCAAGGTCAGCCCCAGCATTTT,CSALWPIQGQPQHF
TRBD1,many,TRBV11-2,TRBJ1-1,TGTGCCAGCAGCTCACTTGACAGGGATGGGACTGAAGCTTTCTTT,CASSSLDRDGTEAFF
-,few,TRBV10-3,TRBJ2-3,TGTGCCATCAGTGGGTCTAGCGGCACAGATACGCAGTATTTT,CAISGSSGTDTQYF
TRBD2,few,TRBV27,TRBJ2-7,TGTGCCAGTTTAGGACTAGCGGGTGAGAGCAACATGTACGAGCAGTACTTC,CASLGLAGESNMYEQYF
TRBD2,many,TRBV5-4,TRBJ2-3,TGTGCCAGCAGCGGTAGCGGGGGGGCGGCAGATACGCAGTATTTT,CASSGSGGAADTQYF
TRBD2,-,TRBV7-6,TRBJ2-3,TGTGCCAGACATACTAGCGGGGCCCAAGATACGCAGTATTTT,CARHTSGAQDTQYF
-,few,TRBV21-1,TRBJ2-5,TGTGCCAGCAGCAAAGCGGGTTTACAGGGAAGAGTCGCAGAGACCCAGTACTTC,CASSKAGLQGRVAETQYF
-,many,TRBV10-1,TRBJ2-3,TGCGCCAGCAGTGACGCCAGTAGGGCAGATACGCAGTATTTT,CASSDASRADTQYF
-,-,TRBV11-2,TRBJ2-1,TGTGCCAGCAGCTTAAACCGATACAATGAGCAGTTCTTC,CASSLNRYNEQFF
TRBD2,many,TRBV6-6,TRBJ2-1,TGTGCCAGCAGTTACTTGGCGGGGGGGGCCTACAATGAGCAGTTCTTC,CASSYLAGGAYNEQFF
-,many,TRBV29-1,TRBJ2-1,TGCAGCGTTGAAGGACAGAGCTCCTACAATGAGCAGTTCTTC,CSVEGQSSYNEQFF
-,medium-sized,TRBV6-2/TRBV6-3,TRBJ1-5,TGTGCCAGCAGCGCCCCCGGGACCAGTCGGCAGCCCCAGCATTTT,CASSAPGTSRQPQHF
-,-,TRBV7-3,TRBJ2-1,TGTGCCAGCAGCTCAGGGTACAATGAGCAGTTCTTC,CASSSGYNEQFF
-,-,TRBV9,TRBJ1-2,TGTGCCAGCAGGTCCGGGCCGGGCTACACCTTC,CASRSGPGYTF
TRBD2,-,TRBV20-1,TRBJ2-7,TGCAGTGCTACCTCGACTAGCAAATACGAGCAGTACTTC,CSATSTSKYEQYF
-,few,TRBV27,TRBJ1-1,TGTGCCAGCAGAGTCCCGGGAGAAAACACTGAAGCTTTCTTT,CASRVPGENTEAFF
TRBD1,-,TRBV7-3,TRBJ2-3,TGTGCCAGCAGCCGGACAGGGATGCAAGATACGCAGTATTTT,CASSRTGMQDTQYF
TRBD1,-,TRBV29-1,TRBJ2-6,TGCAGCGTTAGGACAGGGGGCGCTAGGGCCAACGTCCTGACCTTC,CSVRTGGARANVLTF
-,many,TRBV29-1,TRBJ2-1,TGCAGCGTTGAAGATGGGGGAGATCCTGCCCATGAGCAGTTCTTC,CSVEDGGDPAHEQFF
-,many,TRBV30,TRBJ1-5,TGTGCCTGGAGTGTACGGCGGGAGCAGCCCCAGCATTTT,CAWSVRREQPQHF